Each of the 19 T cell receptor beta chains below was sequenced from the same sample in a study of blood T cells in healthy people across ages. Together with a sample-barcoded 5' primer, a J-beta primer mix was included in a second PCR lasting about 6 to 11 cycles. TCRdb redid the calling of the 5' RACE reads with MiXCR, one entry per CDR3 protein. Of some 760,000 distinct CDR3 sequences listed, 25% were seen once; the top ten hold approximately 3.7%. These data also formed part of another study, on T cells of mothers and their children.

Sample: blood. The source of these receptors is a boy aged 5-17 years in good health.

This clonotype was recorded a few times. This sequence joins TRBV20-1 and TRBJ1-2; no clear D gene. Germline values: CDR1 DFQATT, CDR2 SNEGSKA (reference sequence). This CDR3 is 17 amino acids long. CDR3 sequence: CRTVEVDELITASGYTF. CDR3 coding DNA: TGCAGAACGGTGGAAGTGGACGAACTTATTACTGCCAGTGGCTACACCTTC.

This clonotype was recorded a few times. The chain has TRBV6-4 and TRBJ2-2; TRBD2 agrees at 7 bases. This CDR3 has 21 amino acids. The germline V gene has CDR1 MRHNA and CDR2 SNTAGT. V shed 5 bases, J shed 0 bases, and the junction held 21 bases outside the gene matches. CDR3 residues: CASSPIVSREPARPNTGELFF. DNA of the CDR3: TGTGCCAGCAGTCCAATCGTCTCGCGGGAGCCAGCTCGACCGAACACCGGGGAGCTGTTTTTT.

Only a few counts were recorded for this clonotype. The rearrangement links TRBV6-6 to TRBJ2-1; a possible D gene is TRBD1 (5 bases). CDR1 MNHNY and CDR2 SVGAGI come from the germline V gene (reference sequence). V was clipped by 10 bases and J by 0 bases, with 13 bases between them. The CDR3 totals 14 residues. CDR3 in DNA: TGTGCCACCGCCGAAGGGGCCTCCTACAATGAGCAGTTCTTC. It is translated as CATAEGASYNEQFF.

This clonotype was recorded at least ten times. The gene calls are TRBV12-3 or TRBV12-4 and TRBJ2-1; D call uncertain. V lost 2 bases and J 2 bases, leaving 7 bases between the germline ends. The CDR3 has 14 amino acids. The CDR3 here is CASSLLGTYNEQFF. CDR3 bases: TGTGCCAGCAGTTTACTGGGTACCTACAATGAGCAGTTCTTC.

V usage is TRBV15 and J usage is TRBJ2-7; D not certain. The CDR3 consists of 13 residues. Trimming removed 2 bases from V and 0 bases from J, with 5 bases in between. The germline gives CDR1 LNHNV, CDR2 YYDKDF (reference sequence). CDR3 sequence: CATSRISSYEQYF. The CDR3 DNA reads TGTGCCACCAGCAGAATTAGCTCCTACGAGCAGTACTTC.

The V gene is TRBV12-3 or TRBV12-4, the J gene TRBJ2-4; D tentatively reads TRBD1 or TRBD2 (5 bases each). V shed 5 bases and J shed 6 bases, with 11 bases lying between them. The CDR3 totals 13 residues. CDR3 in amino acids: CASSPGTVNIQYF. CDR3 in DNA: TGTGCCAGCAGTCCCGGGACGGTAAACATTCAGTACTTC.

The chain carries TRBV9 and TRBJ1-6; no clear D. With 0 bases removed from V and 8 bases from J, the gap between germline ends came to 9 bases. In germline, CDR1 is SGDLS, CDR2 YYNGEE. CDR3 size: 14 residues. CDR3 coding DNA: TGTGCCAGCAGCGTAGCTACTGGAGATTCACCCCTCCACTTT. It translates to CASSVATGDSPLHF. Using reference TRBV9 and TRBJ1-6 for the parts outside the CDR3, the full variable domain is DSGVTQTPKHLITATGQRVTLRCSPRSGDLSVYWYQQSLDQGLQFLIQYYNGEERAKGNILERFSAQQFPDLHSELNLSSLELGDSALYFCASSVATGDSPLHFGNGTRLTVT.

There are a few counts of this clonotype. V is TRBV5-1 and J is TRBJ2-3, with a tentative D call TRBD2 (6 bases). The CDR3 has 12 residues. Deletions cut 7 bases from V and 2 bases from J, with 8 bases between. Germline lookup yields CDR1 SGHRS and CDR2 YFSETQ. In nucleotides, the CDR3 is TGCGCCAGCCGCGGGGTCACAGATACGCAGTATTTT. It yields the protein CASRGVTDTQYF.

CDR3 coding DNA: TGTGCCAGCACCCCTCAGGGCCTGAATACCGGGGAGCTGTTTTTT. Residues: CASTPQGLNTGELFF. This chain links TRBV12-3 or TRBV12-4 with TRBJ2-2, with D possibly being TRBD1 (5 bases). The CDR3 is made up of 15 amino acids. V was clipped by 7 bases and J by 5 bases, with 17 bases between them.

The chain employs TRBV9 and TRBJ2-5; 8 nucleotides match TRBD2. The J call may not be correct, given that the DNA end is closer to TRBJ2-1. The germline V gene encodes CDR1 SGDLS and CDR2 YYNGEE. The CDR3 runs to 16 residues. The CDR3 sequence is CASSVGGSGNMHEQFF. CDR3 bases: TGTGCCAGCAGCGTAGGTGGTAGCGGGAATATGCATGAGCAGTTCTTC.

The gene calls are TRBV30 and TRBJ2-3, with unresolved D. From germline, CDR1 is GTSNPN and CDR2 SVGIG (reference sequence). This CDR3 spans 10 amino acids. V was clipped by 7 bases and J by 8 bases, with 10 bases between them. The CDR3: CALGLPTQYF. Written as DNA, the CDR3 is TGTGCCTTGGGCCTCCCTACGCAGTATTTT.

This clonotype was detected a few times. V and J are TRBV9 and TRBJ1-5; D may be TRBD1 (5 bases). The CDR3 loop spans 14 amino acids. V dropped 3 bases and J dropped 6 bases, with 13 bases sitting between them. Germline V lookup: CDR1 SGDLS, CDR2 YYNGEE. The CDR3 loop is CASSEGPGIQPQHF. The CDR3, as DNA: TGTGCCAGCAGCGAGGGGCCCGGGATTCAGCCCCAGCATTTT.

The V gene is TRBV29-1, the J gene TRBJ1-4; D gene unclear. Trimming took 4 bases from V and 7 from J, leaving 10 bases between them. The CDR3 has 12 residues. Per germline, CDR1 SQVTM and CDR2 ANQGSEA. DNA for the CDR3: TGCAGCGTTGGACTGCCTGGTGAAAAACTGTTTTTT. Amino acid sequence: CSVGLPGEKLFF.

This clonotype was recorded a few times. The chain employs TRBV5-6 and TRBJ2-5; 7 nucleotides align to TRBD1. This CDR3 is built from 14 residues. Unmatched junction bases numbered 5, after V lost 2 bases and J lost 4 bases. Germline V gene lookup returns CDR1 SGHDT and CDR2 YYEEEE. The CDR3 loop is CASSFAGGTETQYF. Here the CDR3 DNA reads TGTGCCAGCAGCTTCGCAGGGGGAACAGAGACCCAGTACTTC.

This clonotype has just a few counts. This rearrangement joins TRBV25-1 to TRBJ2-7; tentatively, D is TRBD1 (5 bases). The germline V and J ends were trimmed by 4 bases and 9 bases, with 10 bases remaining between them. The CDR3 spans 11 residues. CDR1 and CDR2 (germline): MGHDK, SYGVNS. The CDR3 protein is CASSGQGWQYF. The CDR3 DNA sequence: TGTGCCAGCAGTGGGCAGGGCTGGCAGTACTTC.

This clonotype was picked up a small number of times. The chain combines TRBV20-1 with TRBJ2-1; TRBD2 aligns across 7 bases. J gave up 12 bases and V 0 bases, and 14 bases lay outside the gene matches. Per germline, CDR1 DFQATT and CDR2 SNEGSKA (reference sequence). CDR3 length equals 15 residues. CDR3 in DNA: TGCAGTGCTAGAGATCCCCGCGGGGGAAGGTTTTGGCAGTTCTTC. It translates to CSARDPRGGRFWQFF.

V is TRBV4-3 and J is TRBJ1-5, with D unclear. V dropped 1 base and J dropped 4 bases, with 8 bases sitting between them. Germline V gives CDR1 LGHNA, CDR2 YSLEER. The CDR3 length is 14 residues. The chain's CDR3 is CASSQGAENQPQHF. CDR3 sequence (DNA): TGCGCCAGCAGCCAAGGAGCGGAAAATCAGCCCCAGCATTTT.

V gene TRBV4-3 combines with J gene TRBJ2-3; TRBD1 agrees at 10 bases. The CDR3 extends over 17 amino acids. The V and J ends lost 1 base and 4 bases, in that order; junction bases with no gene match: 8. Looked up from germline, CDR1 is LGHNA and CDR2 is YSLEER. CDR3 coding DNA: TGCGCCAGCAGCCAAGGGGGGGGAGGACAGGGGGCAGATACGCAGTATTTT. It encodes CASSQGGGGQGADTQYF.

With regard to this clonotype: One end of the junction is discordant with germline, which a read error may explain. The J gene is TRBJ1-1, the V gene TRBV9; 8 nucleotides align to TRBD1. Germline CDR1 is SGDLS and CDR2 is YYNGEE. The CDR3 covers 16 residues. CDR3 sequence reads: CASSVEETGVNTEAFF. CDR3 DNA sequence: TGTGCCAGCAGTGTAGAGGAGACAGGGGTGAACACTGAAGCTTTCTTT.